The 13 T cell receptor beta chains below were found in one sample sequenced in a study of blood T cell repertoires in COVID-19. Assay used: immunoSEQ multiplex PCR; TCRdb lists only in-frame clones, some missing. This sample has over 120,000 clones, with 86% found just once. The sequenced sample consisted of PBMCs or T cells enriched from blood (not recorded which). The receptor source for this set is a man aged 45-60 years who had recovered from COVID-19.

This rearrangement joins TRBV5-8 to TRBJ2-1, with 10 bases matching TRBD2. CDR3 length: 15 amino acids. In germline, CDR1 is SGHTS, CDR2 YDEGEE. Trimming removed 4 bases from V and 6 bases from J; junction bases left unmatched: 7. The CDR3 DNA is TGTGCCAGCAGCCTCTTGCCTAGCGGGGGCAATGAGCAGTTCTTC. Protein: CASSLLPSGGNEQFF. Supplemented by reference TRBV5-8 and TRBJ2-1, the full variable domain reads EAGVTQSPTHLIKTRGQQATLRCSPISGHTSVYWYQQALGLGLQFLLWYDEGEERNRGNFPPRFSGRQFPNYSSELNVNALELEDSALYLCASSLLPSGGNEQFFGPGTRLTVL.

Of note for this clone: This CDR3 is also generated by other DNA sequences in the sample. The V gene is TRBV7-2, the J gene TRBJ1-1; D is undetermined. The germline V gene encodes CDR1 SGHTA and CDR2 FQGNSA. The CDR3 runs 13 residues. V gave up 1 base and J gave up 1 base, with 4 bases separating them. The CDR3 spells CASSLDRNTEAFF. CDR3 in DNA: TGTGCCAGCAGCTTAGATCGGAACACTGAAGCTTTCTTT.

CDR3 protein: CASSSSGGGANSRWNEQFF. The CDR3 DNA reads TGTGCCAGCAGCTCATCTGGCGGGGGGGCCAATAGTAGATGGAATGAGCAGTTCTTC. The chain links TRBV7-8 to TRBJ2-1; 9 nucleotides line up with TRBD2. With V trimmed by 4 bases and J by 7 bases, 20 bases remained unmatched. This CDR3 contains 19 residues. Germline V gene sequence: CDR1 SGHVS, CDR2 FQNEAQ.

The CDR3 DNA reads as TGCAGTGCCAGTACAGGGAAGCGCAATCAGCCCCAGCATTTT. Protein sequence: CSASTGKRNQPQHF. The genes are TRBV20-1 and TRBJ1-5; D may be TRBD1 (6 bases). Germline values: CDR1 DFQATT, CDR2 SNEGSKA (reference sequence). CDR3 length: 14 amino acids. Trimming left V 6 bases short and J 2 bases short, with 14 bases between.

This clone was counted a single time. The chain links TRBV18 to TRBJ1-6; maybe TRBD1 (6 bases). Germline lookup yields CDR1 KGHSH and CDR2 LQKENI. V was trimmed by 3 bases and J by 15 bases, leaving 18 bases between them. This CDR3 is 14 amino acids long. The CDR3 spells CASSPEGVSTVLHF. The DNA of the CDR3 is TGTGCCAGCTCACCCGAGGGGGTTTCTACGGTCCTCCACTTT.

The chain is built from TRBV5-1 and TRBJ2-5; D perhaps matches TRBD2 (5 bases). The germline V gene encodes CDR1 SGHRS and CDR2 YFSETQ. The V end lost 2 bases, the J end lost 5 bases, and 16 bases lay between the germline ends. CDR3 length: 15 amino acids. The CDR3 sequence is CASSLLTSKGETQYF. The CDR3 DNA follows: TGCGCCAGCAGCTTATTAACTAGTAAGGGCGAGACCCAGTACTTC.

This chain links TRBV19 with TRBJ1-5; 10 bases are a match to TRBD1. Germline CDR1 and CDR2: LNHDA and SQIVND (reference sequence). V was clipped by 7 bases and J by 4 bases; unmatched bases: 16. The CDR3 covers 18 residues. CDR3 residues: CASNPNLALGQGNQPQHF. CDR3 DNA: TGTGCCAGTAACCCCAACCTAGCTCTGGGACAGGGGAATCAGCCCCAGCATTTT.

V is TRBV2 and J is TRBJ1-5; a possible D gene is TRBD1 (5 bases). Germline CDR1 is SNHLY and CDR2 is FYNNEI. The ends were cut back, 5 bases at V and 7 bases at J, with 15 bases in the middle. This CDR3 contains 14 residues. The CDR3 reads CASSTQAVRQPQHF. CDR3 nucleotides: TGTGCCAGCAGTACACAGGCCGTCAGGCAGCCCCAGCATTTT.

This rearrangement joins TRBV7-9 to TRBJ2-2; 9 nucleotides match TRBD1. Germline lookup yields CDR1 SEHNR and CDR2 FQNEAQ (reference sequence). The CDR3 totals 15 residues. Trimming at V came to 3 bases and at J to 5 bases, leaving 4 bases not matched to a gene. CDR3 sequence reads: CASSFPGQGTGELFF. CDR3 sequence (DNA): TGTGCCAGCAGCTTCCCGGGACAGGGTACCGGGGAGCTGTTTTTT.

The V gene is TRBV7-9, the J gene TRBJ2-5, with TRBD1 as a possible D gene (5 bases). The V gene lost 3 bases and the J gene lost 5 bases, with 13 bases spanning the gap. This CDR3 spans 14 amino acids. Germline CDR1 reads SEHNR; CDR2 reads FQNEAQ (reference sequence). CDR3 region: CASSFMGPGETQYF. The CDR3 nucleotides read TGTGCCAGCAGCTTCATGGGGCCCGGGGAGACCCAGTACTTC.

The rearrangement links TRBV7-9 to TRBJ2-1, with TRBD2 matching 14 bases. The CDR3 contains 17 residues. With V trimmed by 5 bases and J by 8 bases, 11 bases remained unmatched. From germline, CDR1 is SEHNR and CDR2 FQNEAQ (reference sequence). CDR3 DNA sequence: TGTGCCAGCAGCCGGCCGACTAGCGGGGGGGCTCTCGATGAGCAGTTCTTC. Translated: CASSRPTSGGALDEQFF.

The chain employs TRBV19 and TRBJ1-4, with D possibly TRBD1 on 6 matching bases. Germline assignment: CDR1 LNHDA and CDR2 SQIVND (reference sequence). V dropped 6 bases and J dropped 4 bases, with 18 bases sitting between them. This CDR3 comprises 16 residues. In nucleotides, the CDR3 is TGTGCCAGTAGCCCTCGGCTAACAGGGCTTAATGAAAAACTGTTTTTT. This gives the protein CASSPRLTGLNEKLFF.

This sequence joins TRBV28 and TRBJ1-2; D might be TRBD1 (5 bases). From germline, CDR1 is MDHEN and CDR2 SYDVKM. Trimming shortened V by 3 bases and J by 4 bases, and 15 bases separated the two germline ends. The CDR3 sequence is 15 residues long. The CDR3 loop is CASSFEFGGVYGYTF. As DNA, the CDR3 is TGTGCCAGCAGTTTTGAATTCGGAGGGGTCTATGGCTACACCTTC.